The next 3 T cell receptor beta chains were all read from a single sample in a study of T cell responses to AZD1222 COVID-19 vaccine. Assay: immunoSEQ multiplex PCR; the TCRdb copy retains only in-frame clones and omits some. Of 140,000 or so clones listed, more than 85% are singletons. The specimen was peripheral blood, collected 28 days after the second AZD1222 dose. These TCRs come from an adult who received the AZD1222 COVID-19 vaccine.

This chain connects TRBV29-1 to TRBJ1-2; TRBD1 matches 7 bases. Germline V gene lookup returns CDR1 SQVTM and CDR2 ANQGSEA. This CDR3 is built from 13 residues. J was trimmed by 2 bases and V by 6 bases; bases with no gene match: 6. Here the CDR3 DNA reads TGCAGCGTCGTCCAGGGGGTGAACTATGGCTACACCTTC. Its translation: CSVVQGVNYGYTF. The whole variable domain, remainder taken from reference TRBV29-1 and TRBJ1-2, is SAVISQKPSRDICQRGTSLTIQCQVDSQVTMMFWYRQQPGQSLTLIATANQGSEATYESGFVIDKFPISRPNLTFSTLTVSNMSPEDSSIYLCSVVQGVNYGYTFGSGTRLTVV.

J is TRBJ1-4 and V is TRBV5-1; D possibly corresponds to TRBD1 (5 bases). This CDR3 comprises 14 residues. Germline CDR1 reads SGHRS; CDR2 reads YFSETQ. With 3 bases removed from V and 8 bases from J, the gap between germline ends came to 14 bases. CDR3 residues: CASSSQGLGEKLFF. CDR3 nucleotide sequence: TGCGCCAGCAGCTCTCAGGGCTTGGGCGAAAAACTGTTTTTT.

This clone was seen more than once but under ten times. This rearrangement joins TRBV5-6 to TRBJ1-6; tentatively, D is TRBD1 (5 bases). V was shortened by 3 bases and J by 6 bases, with 13 bases between the two germline ends. The germline CDR1 and CDR2 sequences are SGHDT and YYEEEE. CDR3 size: 15 residues. The CDR3 loop reads CASSYPGTSNSPLHF. The CDR3 DNA sequence: TGTGCCAGCAGCTATCCCGGGACTTCTAATTCACCCCTCCACTTT.